This section outlines one TCR beta chain sequence together with its context. Per the authors' pipeline: Reference gene primer amplification in the assay estimated nucleated cell counts. The method was immunoSEQ multiplex PCR; TCRdb's version includes in-frame clones alone and lacks a portion of them. V, J and clone size reflect that table, while D and trimming were determined from the DNA. The repertoire holds over 200,000 clones, with around nine tenths as singletons. The record originates from a study of blood T cell repertoires in COVID-19. Study summary: Italy, Spain and the United States were the sources of the convalescent and acute COVID-19 samples. From T cells, B-cell-depleted T cells, or PBMCs came the material, which was cDNA or gDNA.

The CDR3 loop spans 17 amino acids. V lost 3 bases to trimming and J lost 0 bases, with 14 bases between them. CDR1 is MGHDK and CDR2 is SYGVNS in the germline V gene. Sequenced sample: peripheral blood. The receptor was isolated from a woman aged 55-70 years with acute or convalescent COVID-19. The V call is TRBV25-1, the J call TRBJ2-2; perhaps TRBD1 as D (6 bases). CDR3 DNA: TGTGCCAGCAGTGACTCAGACAGGCCTTCGAACACCGGGGAGCTGTTTTTT. Translating gives CASSDSDRPSNTGELFF.